These 6 T cell receptor beta chains share one sample of origin, sequenced in a study of radiotherapy plus CTLA-4 blockade in lung cancer. The method was immunoSEQ multiplex PCR; TCRdb's version includes in-frame clones alone and lacks a portion of them. The repertoire holds approximately 47,000 clones, 82% seen once, with approximately 3.5% in the top ten. The source was peripheral blood, collected from a patient treated with radiotherapy plus ipilimumab. All receptors derive from a human donor with non-small cell lung cancer who had stable disease on radiotherapy plus ipilimumab.

This chain connects TRBV7-3 to TRBJ2-2, with D possibly being TRBD2 (5 bases). The V and J ends lost 4 bases and 4 bases respectively, with 16 bases between them. The germline gives CDR1 SGHTA, CDR2 FQGTGA. CDR3 length: 16 amino acids. The CDR3 DNA follows: TGTGCCAGCAGCTCTAATCCGGGTGCGGGCACCGGGGAGCTGTTTTTT. Amino acid sequence: CASSSNPGAGTGELFF.

This clone appeared once. V and J are TRBV29-1 and TRBJ2-7; 8 nucleotides line up with TRBD1. V shed 6 bases and J 3 bases; nucleotides not matched to a gene: 7. This CDR3 is built from 13 residues. Germline assignment: CDR1 SQVTM and CDR2 ANQGSEA. The CDR3 here is CSVAGTGYYEQYF. In nucleotides, the CDR3 is TGCAGCGTAGCCGGGACAGGATACTACGAGCAGTACTTC.

V gene TRBV13 combines with J gene TRBJ2-1, with TRBD1 as a possible D gene (5 bases). Germline V gene sequence: CDR1 PRHDT, CDR2 FYEKMQ (reference sequence). Trimming took 6 bases from V and 8 from J, leaving 5 bases between them. There are 10 residues in the CDR3. The CDR3 region is CASRGDEQFF. The CDR3 nucleotides read TGTGCCAGCAGAGGGGATGAGCAGTTCTTC.

This chain uses TRBV6-1 with TRBJ2-2, with 7 bases matching TRBD1. The trim removed 9 bases at V and 6 bases at J, leaving 10 bases unmatched. CDR3 length: 14 amino acids. The germline gives CDR1 MNHNS, CDR2 SASEGT. CDR3 DNA sequence: TGTGCCAGTATGGGACAGACCTTCGCCGGGGAGCTGTTTTTT. Its translation is CASMGQTFAGELFF.

The chain combines TRBV9 with TRBJ2-5; maybe TRBD2 (6 bases). V was pared by 0 bases and J by 3 bases, with 12 bases between. Per the germline V gene, CDR1 is SGDLS and CDR2 is YYNGEE. The CDR3 loop spans 15 amino acids. The CDR3 loop is CASSVAGVREETQYF. The DNA of the CDR3 is TGTGCCAGCAGCGTAGCGGGGGTGCGAGAAGAGACCCAGTACTTC.

The CDR3 sequence: CASSRGLAGTSGANVLTF. CDR3 in DNA: TGCGCCAGCAGCCGGGGACTAGCGGGGACCTCTGGGGCCAACGTCCTGACTTTC. The chain joins TRBV4-1 to TRBJ2-6; TRBD2 matches at 13 bases. The CDR3 covers 18 residues. The germline CDR1 and CDR2 sequences are MGHRA and YSYEKL. Trimming removed 4 bases from V and 0 bases from J; junction bases left unmatched: 3.